Below are 20 T cell receptor beta chains sequenced from a single sample in a study of T-cell memory formation after mild COVID-19. A single record per CDR3 protein comes from TCRdb applying MiXCR to the 5' RACE reads. The sample holds roughly 620,000 distinct CDR3 sequences, roughly 18% seen once. Sequencing was done on a sample of PBMCs or a T cell subset sorted from them (not recorded which). Receptor source: an adult woman who had mild COVID-19 (a few samples of this study predate the infection). Cell type and time point are not known.

This clonotype has only a few counts. This chain links TRBV12-3 or TRBV12-4 with TRBJ2-5; D gene uncertain. Trimming removed 6 bases at V and 2 bases at J, with 19 bases between. The CDR3 length is 16 residues. CDR3 nucleotides: TGTGCCAGCAGCCCTCTAGGACGGACCAGGCAAGAGACCCAGTACTTC. It encodes CASSPLGRTRQETQYF.

V usage is TRBV5-1 and J usage is TRBJ1-2, with D hard to call. The CDR3 extends over 13 amino acids. Germline V gene data show CDR1 as SGHRS and CDR2 as YFSETQ. Trimming cost V 4 bases and J 5 bases, with 12 bases left between them. The CDR3 region is CASSAMNQYGYTF. The DNA of the CDR3 is TGCGCCAGCAGCGCTATGAACCAGTATGGCTACACCTTC.

The chain uses TRBV12-3 or TRBV12-4 and TRBJ2-7; the match to TRBD2 covers 10 bases. The CDR3 is 16 residues long. The junction had 7 bases not matched to a gene; V was cut back by 5 bases and J by 0 bases. DNA of the CDR3: TGTGCCAGCAGTCCGACACTAGCGGGAAGCTCCTACGAGCAGTACTTC. Translating gives CASSPTLAGSSYEQYF.

The V gene is TRBV24-1, the J gene TRBJ2-1, with TRBD2 identical over 13 bases. Germline trimming cut 4 bases from V and 5 bases from J; bases unmatched to any gene: 7. CDR3 size: 17 residues. Germline CDR1 and CDR2: KGHDR and SFDVKD. CDR3 loop: CATSDTTGTSGNNEQFF. CDR3 in DNA: TGTGCCACCAGTGACACAACCGGGACTAGCGGGAACAATGAGCAGTTCTTC.

The V call is TRBV27, the J call TRBJ2-1; 8 nucleotides line up with TRBD2. The CDR3 covers 15 residues. The V segment lost 7 bases and the J segment 6 bases; nucleotides outside the gene matches: 11. The germline gives CDR1 MNHEY, CDR2 SMNVEV (reference sequence). The CDR3 bases are TGTGCCAGCACCCCTGGGACTAGGCGGGCCAATGAGCAGTTCTTC. This translates into CASTPGTRRANEQFF.

This clonotype has a count of ten or more. This chain links TRBV5-5 with TRBJ2-3, with a tentative D call TRBD2 (6 bases). The CDR3 totals 15 residues. In germline, CDR1 is SGHKS, CDR2 YYEKEE (reference sequence). Trimming removed 4 bases from V and 0 bases from J, with 12 bases in between. CDR3 coding DNA: TGTGCCAGCAGCGCGGGACCGACGAGCACAGATACGCAGTATTTT. Translation: CASSAGPTSTDTQYF.

The chain couples TRBV12-3 or TRBV12-4 to TRBJ2-7, with D possibly being TRBD2 (6 bases). V lost 3 bases and J lost 4, with 13 bases in between. The CDR3 sequence is 14 residues long. The DNA of the CDR3 is TGTGCCAGCAGTTTCCCAGGCCGGGGGTACGAGCAGTACTTC. Protein sequence: CASSFPGRGYEQYF.

Ten or more counts support this clonotype. The chain couples TRBV12-3 or TRBV12-4 to TRBJ2-3, with 7 nucleotides matching TRBD2. This CDR3 has 15 residues. The trim removed 3 bases at V and 0 bases at J, leaving 3 bases unmatched. CDR3 residues: CASSFLRGSTDTQYF. The CDR3 region has the DNA TGTGCCAGCAGTTTTTTGCGGGGGAGCACAGATACGCAGTATTTT.

In this sample, this clonotype turned up a few times. The gene calls are TRBV12-5 and TRBJ2-3; D not resolved. The CDR3 runs 13 residues. Between the trimmed V and J ends, which lost 1 base and 5 bases, there was a span of 7 bases. Germline V CDR1 and CDR2: LGHNT, FRNRAP. In DNA, the CDR3 is TGTGCTAGTGGTTTGGGGCAGAGAGATACGCAGTATTTT. Translated, it gives CASGLGQRDTQYF.

This clonotype occurred a few times. The chain uses TRBV11-2 and TRBJ2-7; 7 positions agree with TRBD1. Trimming cost V 3 bases and J 7 bases; bases outside gene matches: 9. Germline lookup yields CDR1 SGHAT and CDR2 FQNNGV. This CDR3 comprises 14 residues. For the CDR3, the DNA is TGTGCCAGCAGCTTCTTCCAGGGGGAAAGGGAGCAGTACTTC. It yields the protein CASSFFQGEREQYF.

This clonotype has only a few counts. The rearrangement links TRBV29-1 to TRBJ2-1, with 9 bases matching TRBD1. The ends lost 4 bases at V and 7 bases at J; junction bases unmatched: 11. Germline V gives CDR1 SQVTM, CDR2 ANQGSEA. The CDR3 contains 15 residues. The CDR3 DNA reads as TGCAGCGTTGGTGGGGGGACAGGGTGGCGGAATGAGCAGTTCTTC. Protein product: CSVGGGTGWRNEQFF.

In its sample, this clonotype was seen a few times. The V call is TRBV20-1, the J call TRBJ2-3; a possible D gene is TRBD2 (7 bases). Germline V gene sequence: CDR1 DFQATT, CDR2 SNEGSKA (reference sequence). V gave up 3 bases and J gave up 0 bases, with 13 bases separating them. This CDR3 spans 15 amino acids. As DNA, the CDR3 is TGCAGTGCTAGGGGGGGGCCCTCTAGCACAGATACGCAGTATTTT. Encoded protein: CSARGGPSSTDTQYF.

This clonotype showed up many times. This chain uses TRBV29-1 with TRBJ2-7; 7 bases map to TRBD2. V shed 6 bases, J shed 4 bases, and the junction held 6 bases outside the gene matches. This CDR3 is built from 12 residues. The germline V gene has CDR1 SQVTM and CDR2 ANQGSEA. CDR3 protein: CSVKRDGYEQYF. In DNA form, the CDR3 reads TGCAGCGTGAAGCGGGATGGGTACGAGCAGTACTTC.

This clonotype was seen at least ten times. The chain couples TRBV5-4 to TRBJ2-1; D unclear. The CDR3 totals 12 residues. Germline V gives CDR1 SGHNT, CDR2 YYREEE (reference sequence). The V end was cut by 0 bases, the J end by 5 bases, with 3 bases between. For the CDR3, the DNA is TGTGCCAGCAGCTTGGGGCACAATGAGCAGTTCTTC. Its translation: CASSLGHNEQFF.

The rearrangement links TRBV5-1 to TRBJ2-5, with TRBD1 matching over 8 bases. CDR1 is SGHRS, CDR2 YFSETQ, per germline. V lost 0 bases, J lost 2 bases, and 3 bases stayed unmatched. CDR3 size: 15 residues. The CDR3 DNA follows: TGCGCCAGCAGCTTGGGGGGACAGGAACAAGAGACCCAGTACTTC. This encodes CASSLGGQEQETQYF.

This clonotype came up a few times. The chain uses TRBV11-3 and TRBJ1-4; D call uncertain. There are 18 residues in the CDR3. The V and J ends lost 1 base and 7 bases respectively, with 22 bases between them. Germline CDR1 and CDR2: SGHNT and YENEEA. Here the CDR3 reads CASSLGLRRAQSSEKLFF. The CDR3 nucleotides read TGTGCCAGCAGCTTAGGTTTGAGGAGGGCTCAGTCATCTGAAAAACTGTTTTTT.

The chain has TRBV7-9 and TRBJ2-2, with D unresolved. The V gene's germline CDR1 is SEHNR and CDR2 FQNEAQ (reference sequence). Trimming took off 11 bases at V and 6 bases at J, with 7 bases between the two ends. The CDR3 is made up of 10 amino acids. This CDR3 reads CAEGAGELFF. The CDR3 DNA reads as TGTGCCGAAGGAGCCGGGGAGCTGTTTTTT. Looking up the rest from reference TRBV7-9 and TRBJ2-2 gives the full variable domain: DTGVSQNPRHKITKRGQNVTFRCDPISEHNRLYWYRQTLGQGPEFLTYFQNEAQLEKSRLLSDRFSAERPKGSFSTLEIQRTEQGDSAMYLCAEGAGELFFGEGSRLTVL.

There are many counts of this clonotype. The chain joins TRBV29-1 to TRBJ2-7; D not resolved. V shed 6 bases and J shed 1 base, with 10 bases lying between them. There are 12 residues in the CDR3. CDR1 SQVTM and CDR2 ANQGSEA come from the germline V gene. Here the CDR3 reads CSVGWGSYEQYF. The CDR3 DNA follows: TGCAGCGTGGGCTGGGGTTCCTACGAGCAGTACTTC.

This clonotype was detected only a few times. The chain combines TRBV4-1 with TRBJ1-1; 8 bases line up with TRBD1. The V and J ends lost 3 bases and 0 bases, in that order; junction bases with no gene match: 3. CDR3 size: 15 residues. Germline CDR1 is MGHRA and CDR2 is YSYEKL. The CDR3 coding sequence is TGCGCCAGCAGCCACCTGACAGGGGTGAACACTGAAGCTTTCTTT. Translating it yields CASSHLTGVNTEAFF.

This chain uses TRBV4-2 with TRBJ2-7; D possibly corresponds to TRBD1 (6 bases). Trimming removed 1 base at V and 2 bases at J, with 18 bases between. Per germline, CDR1 LGHNA and CDR2 YNFKEQ. There are 17 residues in the CDR3. For the CDR3, the DNA is TGTGCCAGCAGCCAAGCCGTTTATCAGGGGCAAACCTACGAGCAGTACTTC. As protein: CASSQAVYQGQTYEQYF.